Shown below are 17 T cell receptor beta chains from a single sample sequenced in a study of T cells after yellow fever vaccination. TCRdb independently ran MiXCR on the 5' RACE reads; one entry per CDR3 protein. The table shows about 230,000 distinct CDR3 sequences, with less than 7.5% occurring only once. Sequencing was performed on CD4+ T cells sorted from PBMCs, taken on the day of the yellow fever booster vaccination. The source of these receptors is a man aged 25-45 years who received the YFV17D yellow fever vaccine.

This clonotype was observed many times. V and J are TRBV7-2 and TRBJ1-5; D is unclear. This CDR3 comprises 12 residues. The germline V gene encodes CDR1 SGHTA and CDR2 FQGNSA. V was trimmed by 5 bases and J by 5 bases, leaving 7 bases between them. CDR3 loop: CASSLQDQPQHF. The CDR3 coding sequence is TGTGCCAGCAGCCTTCAGGATCAGCCCCAGCATTTT.

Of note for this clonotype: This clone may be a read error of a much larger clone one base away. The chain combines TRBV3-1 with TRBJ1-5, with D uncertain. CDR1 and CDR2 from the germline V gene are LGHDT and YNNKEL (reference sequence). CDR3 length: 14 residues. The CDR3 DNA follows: TGTGCCAGCAGCCAGGGAGATAGCAAACAGCCCCAGCATTTT. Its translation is CASSQGDSKQPQHF.

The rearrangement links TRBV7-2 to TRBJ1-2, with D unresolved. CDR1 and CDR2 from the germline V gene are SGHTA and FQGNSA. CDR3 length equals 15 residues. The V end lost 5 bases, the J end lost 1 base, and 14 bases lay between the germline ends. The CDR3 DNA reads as TGTGCCAGCAGCCTCGGGATGGTGGTTAACTATGGCTACACCTTC. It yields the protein CASSLGMVVNYGYTF.

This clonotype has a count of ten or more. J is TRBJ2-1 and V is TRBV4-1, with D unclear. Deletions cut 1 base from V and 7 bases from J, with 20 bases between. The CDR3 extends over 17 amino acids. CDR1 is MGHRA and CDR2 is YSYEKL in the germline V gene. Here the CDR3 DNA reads TGCGCCAGCAGCCAAGTTAACATGGGTTTCGTGGAAAATGAGCAGTTCTTC. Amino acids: CASSQVNMGFVENEQFF.

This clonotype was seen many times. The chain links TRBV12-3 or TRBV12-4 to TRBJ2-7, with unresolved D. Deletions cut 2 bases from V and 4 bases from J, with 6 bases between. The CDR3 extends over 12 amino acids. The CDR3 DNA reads TGTGCCAGCAGTTTATACGGATACGAGCAGTACTTC. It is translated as CASSLYGYEQYF.

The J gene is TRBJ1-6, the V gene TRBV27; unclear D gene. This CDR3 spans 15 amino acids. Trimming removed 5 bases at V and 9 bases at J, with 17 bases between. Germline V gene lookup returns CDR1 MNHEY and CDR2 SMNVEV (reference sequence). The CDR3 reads CASSRTNNPPSPLHF. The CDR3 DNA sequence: TGTGCCAGCAGTCGAACCAACAACCCCCCTTCACCCCTCCACTTT.

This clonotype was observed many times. This CDR3 is CASSIGSSGPHNEQFF. For the CDR3, the DNA is TGTGCCAGTAGTATAGGGTCCAGCGGCCCCCACAATGAGCAGTTCTTC. The chain couples TRBV19 to TRBJ2-1; weak D call: TRBD2 (5 bases). Germline CDR1 LNHDA, CDR2 SQIVND (reference sequence). This CDR3 contains 16 residues. Trimming shortened V by 1 base and J by 5 bases, and 15 bases separated the two germline ends. The full variable domain, completed using reference TRBV19 and TRBJ2-1, is DGGITQSPKYLFRKEGQNVTLSCEQNLNHDAMYWYRQDPGQGLRLIYYSQIVNDFQKGDIAEGYSVSREKKESFPLTVTSAQKNPTAFYLCASSIGSSGPHNEQFFGPGTRLTVL.

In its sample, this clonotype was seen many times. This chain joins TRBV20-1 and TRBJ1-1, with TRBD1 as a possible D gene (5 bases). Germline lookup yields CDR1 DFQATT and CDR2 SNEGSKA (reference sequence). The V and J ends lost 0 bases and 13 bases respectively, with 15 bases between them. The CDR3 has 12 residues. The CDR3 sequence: CSARDRGRVGFF. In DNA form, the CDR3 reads TGCAGTGCTAGAGATAGGGGCAGGGTTGGTTTCTTT.

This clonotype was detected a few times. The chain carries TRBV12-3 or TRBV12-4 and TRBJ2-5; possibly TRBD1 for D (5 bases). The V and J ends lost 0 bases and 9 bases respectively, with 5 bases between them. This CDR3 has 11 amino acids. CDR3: CASSLAGPQYF. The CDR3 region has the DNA TGTGCCAGCAGTTTAGCGGGGCCCCAGTACTTC.

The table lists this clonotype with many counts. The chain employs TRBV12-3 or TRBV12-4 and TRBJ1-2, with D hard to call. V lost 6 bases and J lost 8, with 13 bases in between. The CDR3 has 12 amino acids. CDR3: CASSRLGYGYTF. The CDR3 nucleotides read TGTGCCAGCAGCCGTCTCGGGTACGGCTACACCTTC.

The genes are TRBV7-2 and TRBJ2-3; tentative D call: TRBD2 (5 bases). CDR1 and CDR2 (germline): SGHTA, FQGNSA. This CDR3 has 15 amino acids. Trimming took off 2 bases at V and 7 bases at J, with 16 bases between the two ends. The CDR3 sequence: CASSLSPPRVNTQYF. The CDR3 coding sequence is TGTGCCAGCAGCTTATCCCCACCGAGGGTTAATACGCAGTATTTT. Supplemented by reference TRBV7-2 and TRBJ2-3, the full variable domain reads GAGVSQSPSNKVTEKGKDVELRCDPISGHTALYWYRQSLGQGLEFLIYFQGNSAPDKSGLPSDRFSAERTGGSVSTLTIQRTQQEDSAVYLCASSLSPPRVNTQYFGPGTRLTVL.

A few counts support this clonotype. The CDR3 region is CASSYSSGGKYEQYF. In DNA, the CDR3 is TGTGCCAGCAGTTACTCGAGTGGTGGCAAATACGAGCAGTACTTC. The chain links TRBV6-5 to TRBJ2-7; D uncertain. The CDR3 is 15 amino acids. Germline V gene sequence: CDR1 MNHEY, CDR2 SVGAGI. The ends were cut back, 0 bases at V and 4 bases at J, with 13 bases in the middle.

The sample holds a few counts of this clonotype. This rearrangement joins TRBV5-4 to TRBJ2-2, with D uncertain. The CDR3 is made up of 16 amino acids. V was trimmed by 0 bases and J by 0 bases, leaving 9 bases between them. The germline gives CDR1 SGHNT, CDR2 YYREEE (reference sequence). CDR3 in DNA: TGTGCCAGCAGCTTGGCCGCAGCCGCGAACACCGGGGAGCTGTTTTTT. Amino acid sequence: CASSLAAAANTGELFF.

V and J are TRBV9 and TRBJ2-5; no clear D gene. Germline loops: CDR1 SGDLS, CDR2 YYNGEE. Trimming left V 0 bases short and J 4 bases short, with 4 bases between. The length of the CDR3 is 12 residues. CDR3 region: CASSVEGETQYF. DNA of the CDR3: TGTGCCAGCAGCGTAGAGGGAGAGACCCAGTACTTC.

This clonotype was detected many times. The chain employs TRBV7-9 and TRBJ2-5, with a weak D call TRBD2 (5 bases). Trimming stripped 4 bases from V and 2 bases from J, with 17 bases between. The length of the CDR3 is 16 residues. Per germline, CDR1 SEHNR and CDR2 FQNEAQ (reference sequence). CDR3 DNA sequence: TGTGCCAGCAGCTGGCCAGGACTGAAAGCACAAGAGACCCAGTACTTC. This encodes CASSWPGLKAQETQYF.

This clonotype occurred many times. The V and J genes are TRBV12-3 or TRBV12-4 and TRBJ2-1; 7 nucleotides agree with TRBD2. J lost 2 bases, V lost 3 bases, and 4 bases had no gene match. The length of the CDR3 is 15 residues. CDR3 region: CASSFVGGPYNEQFF. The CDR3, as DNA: TGTGCCAGCAGTTTCGTGGGAGGGCCCTACAATGAGCAGTTCTTC.

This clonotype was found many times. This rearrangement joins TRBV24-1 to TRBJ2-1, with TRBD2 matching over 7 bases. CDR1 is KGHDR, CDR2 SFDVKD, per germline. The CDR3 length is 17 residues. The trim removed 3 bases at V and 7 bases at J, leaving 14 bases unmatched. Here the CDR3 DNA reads TGTGCCACCAGTGATAGCAGCGGCGGGAGTTTTTCTAATGAGCAGTTCTTC. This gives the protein CATSDSSGGSFSNEQFF.